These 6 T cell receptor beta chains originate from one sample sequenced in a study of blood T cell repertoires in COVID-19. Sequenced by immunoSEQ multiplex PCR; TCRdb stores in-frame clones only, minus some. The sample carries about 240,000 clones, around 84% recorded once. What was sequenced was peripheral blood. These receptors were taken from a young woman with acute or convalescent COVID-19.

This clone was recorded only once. CDR3 nucleotide sequence: TGTGCCAGTAGTAACCGGGACAGGCTAGGCTATGGCTACACCTTC. The encoded protein is CASSNRDRLGYGYTF. This rearrangement joins TRBV19 to TRBJ1-2, with 8 nucleotides matching TRBD1. Germline V gene lookup returns CDR1 LNHDA and CDR2 SQIVND (reference sequence). Losses at the gene ends were 4 bases for V and 4 bases for J; bases not matched to a gene: 8. CDR3 size: 15 residues.

The CDR3 loop is CASSRTGTGEQYF. The CDR3 DNA follows: TGTGCCAGCAGCCGGACAGGGACAGGAGAGCAGTACTTC. This chain links TRBV25-1 with TRBJ2-7, with 8 bases fitting TRBD1. The CDR3 runs to 13 residues. The junction had 8 bases not matched to a gene; V was cut back by 6 bases and J by 7 bases. CDR1 is MGHDK, CDR2 SYGVNS, per germline.

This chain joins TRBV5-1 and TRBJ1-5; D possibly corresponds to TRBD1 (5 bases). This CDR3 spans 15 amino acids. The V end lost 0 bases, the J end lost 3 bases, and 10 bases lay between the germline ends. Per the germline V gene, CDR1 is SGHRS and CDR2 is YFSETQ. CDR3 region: CASSLVDSSNQPQHF. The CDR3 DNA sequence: TGCGCCAGCAGCTTGGTTGACAGCTCCAATCAGCCCCAGCATTTT.

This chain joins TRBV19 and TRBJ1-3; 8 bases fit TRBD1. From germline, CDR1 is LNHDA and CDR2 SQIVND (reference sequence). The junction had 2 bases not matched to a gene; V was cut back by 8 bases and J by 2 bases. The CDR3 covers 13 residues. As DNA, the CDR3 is TGTGCCAGTTTACAGGGGGCTGGAAACACCATATATTTT. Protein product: CASLQGAGNTIYF.

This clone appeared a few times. CDR3 loop: CASSQNSRRVYGYTF. CDR3 DNA sequence: TGTGCCAGCAGCCAAAACAGCAGGCGCGTGTATGGCTACACCTTC. V gene TRBV3-1 (or the pseudogene TRBV3-2) combines with J gene TRBJ1-2; D not certain. The CDR3 length is 15 residues. The V gene's germline CDR1 is LGHDT and CDR2 YNNKEL (reference sequence). The ends were cut back, 2 bases at V and 5 bases at J, with 15 bases in the middle.

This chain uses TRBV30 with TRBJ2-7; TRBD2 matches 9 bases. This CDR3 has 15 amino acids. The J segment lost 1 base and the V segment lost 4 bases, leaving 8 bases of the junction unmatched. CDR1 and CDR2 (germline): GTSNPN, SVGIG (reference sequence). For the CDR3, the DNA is TGTGCCTGGAAGGGAATAGCGGGAGCGTCCTACGAGCAGTACTTC. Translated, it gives CAWKGIAGASYEQYF.